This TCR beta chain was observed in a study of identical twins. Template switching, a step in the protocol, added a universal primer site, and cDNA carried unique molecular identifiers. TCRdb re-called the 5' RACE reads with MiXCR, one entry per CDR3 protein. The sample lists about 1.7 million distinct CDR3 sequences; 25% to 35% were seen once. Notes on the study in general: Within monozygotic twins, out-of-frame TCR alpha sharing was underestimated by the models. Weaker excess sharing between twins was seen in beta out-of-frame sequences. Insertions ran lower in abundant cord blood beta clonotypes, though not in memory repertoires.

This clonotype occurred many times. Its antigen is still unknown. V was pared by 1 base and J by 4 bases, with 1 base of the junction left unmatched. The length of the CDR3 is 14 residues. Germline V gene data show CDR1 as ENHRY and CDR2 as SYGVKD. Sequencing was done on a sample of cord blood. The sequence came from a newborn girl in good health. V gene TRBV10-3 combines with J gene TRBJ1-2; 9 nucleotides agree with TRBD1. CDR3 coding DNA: TGTGCCATCAGTGAGTTACAGGGGGCCTATGGCTACACCTTC. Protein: CAISELQGAYGYTF.